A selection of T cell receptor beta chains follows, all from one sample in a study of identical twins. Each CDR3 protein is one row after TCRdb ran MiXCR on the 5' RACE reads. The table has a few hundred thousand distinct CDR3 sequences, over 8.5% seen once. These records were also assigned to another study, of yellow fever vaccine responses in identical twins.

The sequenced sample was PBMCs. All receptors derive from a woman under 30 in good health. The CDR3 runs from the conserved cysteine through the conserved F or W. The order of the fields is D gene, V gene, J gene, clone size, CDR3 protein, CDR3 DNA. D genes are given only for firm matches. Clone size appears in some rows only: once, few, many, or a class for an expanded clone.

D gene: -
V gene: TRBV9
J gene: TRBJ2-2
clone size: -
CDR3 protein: CASSVQGGNTGELFF
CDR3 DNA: TGTGCCAGCAGCGTCCAGGGGGGGAACACCGGGGAGCTGTTTTTT

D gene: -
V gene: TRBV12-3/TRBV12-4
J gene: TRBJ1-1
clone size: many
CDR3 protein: CASSFRTEAFF
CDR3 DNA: TGTGCCAGCAGCTTTCGTACTGAAGCTTTCTTT

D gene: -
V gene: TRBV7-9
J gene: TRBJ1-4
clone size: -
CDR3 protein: CASSFATGITGKEKLFF
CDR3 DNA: TGTGCCAGCAGCTTCGCGACAGGAATAACAGGAAAAGAAAAACTGTTTTTT

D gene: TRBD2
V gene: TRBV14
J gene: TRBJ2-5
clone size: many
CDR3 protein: CASSQGLAAQETQYF
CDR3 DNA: TGTGCCAGCAGCCAAGGACTAGCGGCCCAAGAGACCCAGTACTTC

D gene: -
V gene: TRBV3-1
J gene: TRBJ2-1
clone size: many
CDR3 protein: CASSLTYNEQFF
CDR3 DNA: TGTGCCAGCAGCCTGACTTACAATGAGCAGTTCTTC

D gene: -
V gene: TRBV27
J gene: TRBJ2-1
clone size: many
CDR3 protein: CASSPSRTEQFF
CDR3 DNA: TGTGCCAGCAGTCCCTCAAGGACTGAGCAGTTCTTC

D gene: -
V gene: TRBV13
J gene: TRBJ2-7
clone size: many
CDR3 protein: CASSLGQISYEQYF
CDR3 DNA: TGTGCCAGCAGCTTAGGACAGATCTCCTACGAGCAGTACTTC

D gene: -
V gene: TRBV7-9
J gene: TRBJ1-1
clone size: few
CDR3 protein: CAAGVGAPGTEAFF
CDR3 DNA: TGTGCCGCGGGGGTCGGGGCCCCCGGCACTGAAGCTTTCTTT

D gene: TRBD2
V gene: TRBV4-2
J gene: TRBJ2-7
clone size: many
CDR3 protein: CASSQVVFPTSGRAKGPYEQYF
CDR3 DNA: TGTGCCAGCAGCCAGGTAGTATTCCCGACTAGCGGGAGGGCTAAAGGACCCTACGAGCAGTACTTC

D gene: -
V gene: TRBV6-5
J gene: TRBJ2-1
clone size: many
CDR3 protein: CASSYTGYAHNEQFF
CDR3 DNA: TGTGCCAGCAGTTACACCGGCTACGCCCACAATGAGCAGTTCTTC

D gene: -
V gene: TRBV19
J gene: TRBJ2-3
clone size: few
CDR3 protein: CASSYTITDTQYF
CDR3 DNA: TGTGCCAGTAGTTATACGATCACAGATACGCAGTATTTT

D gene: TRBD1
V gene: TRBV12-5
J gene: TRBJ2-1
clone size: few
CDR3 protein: CASGSVQGVSYNEQFF
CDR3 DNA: TGTGCTAGTGGTTCGGTACAGGGGGTCTCCTACAATGAGCAGTTCTTC

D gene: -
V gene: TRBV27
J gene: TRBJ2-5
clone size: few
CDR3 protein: CASSPRSGCETQYF
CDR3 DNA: TGTGCCAGCAGTCCCCGGTCCGGGTGTGAGACCCAGTACTTC

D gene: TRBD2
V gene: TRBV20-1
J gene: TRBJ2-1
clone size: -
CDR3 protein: CSARDPSLTSDREQFF
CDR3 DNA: TGCAGTGCTAGAGATCCTAGCCTCACTAGCGATCGCGAGCAGTTCTTC

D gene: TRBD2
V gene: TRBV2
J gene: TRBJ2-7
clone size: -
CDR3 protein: CASSDLLGTTYEQYF
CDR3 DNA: TGTGCCAGCAGTGACCTCCTTGGGACTACCTACGAGCAGTACTTC

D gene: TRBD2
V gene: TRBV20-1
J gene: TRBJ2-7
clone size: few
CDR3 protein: CSATTSGNLYEQYF
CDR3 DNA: TGCAGTGCTACGACTAGCGGGAACCTCTACGAGCAGTACTTC

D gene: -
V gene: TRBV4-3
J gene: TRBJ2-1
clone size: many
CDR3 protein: CASSQRTELYNEQFF
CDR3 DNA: TGCGCCAGCAGCCAGCGGACGGAGCTCTACAATGAGCAGTTCTTC

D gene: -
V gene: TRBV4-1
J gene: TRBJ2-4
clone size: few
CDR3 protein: CASSQVPGVTKNIQYF
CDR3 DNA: TGCGCCAGCAGCCAAGTCCCAGGGGTAACCAAAAACATTCAGTACTTC

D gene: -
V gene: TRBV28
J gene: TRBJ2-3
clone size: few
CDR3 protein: CASSPPTTDTQYF
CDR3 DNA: TGTGCCAGCAGTCCTCCGACCACAGATACGCAGTATTTT

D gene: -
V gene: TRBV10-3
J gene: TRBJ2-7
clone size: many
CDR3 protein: CAIRSGSSYEQYF
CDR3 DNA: TGTGCCATCAGGAGCGGTAGCTCCTACGAGCAGTACTTC

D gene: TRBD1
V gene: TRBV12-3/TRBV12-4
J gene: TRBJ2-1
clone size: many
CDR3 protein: CASSFQTGGEAFF
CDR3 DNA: TGTGCCAGCAGTTTCCAGACAGGGGGCGAGGCGTTCTTC

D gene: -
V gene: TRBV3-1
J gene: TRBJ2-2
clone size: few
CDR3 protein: CASSQVTSTGELFF
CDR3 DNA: TGTGCCAGCAGCCAAGTGACTTCCACCGGGGAGCTGTTTTTT

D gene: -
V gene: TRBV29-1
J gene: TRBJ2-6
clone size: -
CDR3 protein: CSVAPKMARSGANVLTF
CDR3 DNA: TGCAGCGTTGCCCCGAAAATGGCCAGATCTGGGGCCAACGTCCTGACTTTC

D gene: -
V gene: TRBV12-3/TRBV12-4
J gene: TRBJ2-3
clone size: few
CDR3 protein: CASSFRGYAEGTDTQYF
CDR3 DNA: TGTGCCAGCAGTTTTAGGGGATACGCCGAGGGCACAGATACGCAGTATTTT

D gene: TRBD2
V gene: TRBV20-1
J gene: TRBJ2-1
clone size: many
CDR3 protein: CSARWLTGGSSFYNEQFF
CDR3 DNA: TGCAGTGCTAGATGGCTCACGGGGGGGAGCAGCTTCTACAATGAGCAGTTCTTC

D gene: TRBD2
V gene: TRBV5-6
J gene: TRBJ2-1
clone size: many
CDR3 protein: CASSRLAGGRDEQFF
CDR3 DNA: TGTGCCAGCAGCAGACTAGCGGGGGGAAGGGATGAGCAGTTCTTC

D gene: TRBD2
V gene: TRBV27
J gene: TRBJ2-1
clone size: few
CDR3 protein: CASSLSSGKGNEQFF
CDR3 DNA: TGTGCCAGCAGTTTATCTAGCGGGAAGGGGAATGAGCAGTTCTTC

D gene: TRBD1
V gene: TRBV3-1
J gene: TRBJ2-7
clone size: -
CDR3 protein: CASSLYSGTGSSYEQYF
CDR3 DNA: TGTGCCAGCAGCCTTTACTCGGGGACAGGTAGCTCCTACGAGCAGTACTTC

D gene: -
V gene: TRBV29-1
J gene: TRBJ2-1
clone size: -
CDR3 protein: CSALPPDSSIYNEQFF
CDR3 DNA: TGCAGCGCTCTACCCCCAGACAGTTCTATTTACAATGAGCAGTTCTTC

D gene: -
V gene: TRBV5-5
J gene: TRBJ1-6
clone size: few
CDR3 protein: CASSLDRSPNSPLHF
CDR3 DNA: TGTGCCAGCAGCTTGGACAGGTCACCTAATTCACCCCTCCACTTT

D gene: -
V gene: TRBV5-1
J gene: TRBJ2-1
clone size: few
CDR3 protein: CASSLQYNEQFF
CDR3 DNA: TGCGCCAGCAGCCTACAGTACAATGAGCAGTTCTTC

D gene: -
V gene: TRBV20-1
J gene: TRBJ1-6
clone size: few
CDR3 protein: CSARDPIWDSSPLHF
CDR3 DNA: TGCAGTGCTAGAGATCCTATATGGGATTCTTCACCCCTCCACTTT

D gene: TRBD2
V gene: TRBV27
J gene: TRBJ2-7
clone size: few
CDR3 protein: CASSSGLAGGGEQYF
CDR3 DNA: TGTGCCAGCAGTTCCGGACTAGCGGGAGGGGGTGAGCAGTACTTC

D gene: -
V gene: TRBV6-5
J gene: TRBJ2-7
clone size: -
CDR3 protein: CASSYDAGLAYEQYF
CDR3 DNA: TGTGCCAGCAGTTATGACGCGGGCCTAGCCTACGAGCAGTACTTC

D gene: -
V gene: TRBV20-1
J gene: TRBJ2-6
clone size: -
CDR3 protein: CSASQPLGHFSGANVLTF
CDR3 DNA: TGCAGTGCTAGCCAGCCCCTCGGACACTTCTCTGGGGCCAACGTCCTGACTTTC

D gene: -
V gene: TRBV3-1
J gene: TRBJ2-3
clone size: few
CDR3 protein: CASSTGLPGTYTQYF
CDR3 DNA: TGTGCCAGCAGCACCGGACTTCCAGGGACATATACGCAGTATTTT

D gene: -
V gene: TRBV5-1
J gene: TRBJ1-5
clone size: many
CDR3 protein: CASSLTGVNQPQHF
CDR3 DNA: TGCGCCAGCAGCTTGACAGGAGTCAATCAGCCCCAGCATTTT

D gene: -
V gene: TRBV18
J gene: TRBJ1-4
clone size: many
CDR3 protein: CASSPPATNEKLFF
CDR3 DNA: TGTGCCAGCTCACCACCCGCAACTAATGAAAAACTGTTTTTT

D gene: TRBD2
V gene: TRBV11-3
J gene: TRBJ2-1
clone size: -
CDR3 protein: CASSPTSGASSYNEQFF
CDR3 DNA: TGTGCCAGCAGCCCGACTAGCGGGGCCAGCTCCTACAATGAGCAGTTCTTC

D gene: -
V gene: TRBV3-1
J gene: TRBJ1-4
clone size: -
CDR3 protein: CASSQVGPRNEKLFF
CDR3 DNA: TGTGCCAGCAGCCAAGTAGGCCCCAGGAATGAAAAACTGTTTTTT

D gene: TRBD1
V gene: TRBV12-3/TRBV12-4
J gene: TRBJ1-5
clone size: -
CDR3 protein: CASRPTGGGGNQPQHF
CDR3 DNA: TGTGCCAGCAGGCCGACAGGGGGCGGTGGCAATCAGCCCCAGCATTTT

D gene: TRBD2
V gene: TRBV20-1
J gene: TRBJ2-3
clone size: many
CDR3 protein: CSASGLAGADTQYF
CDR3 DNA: TGCAGTGCTTCCGGACTAGCGGGAGCAGATACGCAGTATTTT

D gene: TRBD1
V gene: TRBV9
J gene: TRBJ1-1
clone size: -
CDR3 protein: CASSAYRGGAFF
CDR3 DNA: TGTGCCAGCAGCGCCTACAGGGGGGGAGCTTTCTTT

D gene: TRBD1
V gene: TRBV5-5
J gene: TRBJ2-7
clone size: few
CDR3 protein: CASSLVVDREYEQYF
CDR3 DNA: TGTGCCAGCAGCTTGGTAGTCGACAGGGAATACGAGCAGTACTTC

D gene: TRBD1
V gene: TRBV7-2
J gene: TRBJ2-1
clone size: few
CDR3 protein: CASSLASLTGFNEQFF
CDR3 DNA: TGTGCCAGCAGCTTAGCTAGCTTGACAGGGTTTAATGAGCAGTTCTTC

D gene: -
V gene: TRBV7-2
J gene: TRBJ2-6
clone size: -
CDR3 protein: CASSWASGANVLTF
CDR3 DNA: TGTGCCAGCAGCTGGGCCTCTGGGGCCAACGTCCTGACTTTC

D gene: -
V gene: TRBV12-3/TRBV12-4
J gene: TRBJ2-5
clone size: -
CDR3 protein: CASRRSGDQETQYF
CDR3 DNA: TGTGCCAGCAGGCGATCGGGTGATCAAGAGACCCAGTACTTC

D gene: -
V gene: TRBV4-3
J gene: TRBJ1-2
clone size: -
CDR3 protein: CASSQETGTYGYTF
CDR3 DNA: TGCGCCAGCAGCCAAGAGACGGGGACCTATGGCTACACCTTC

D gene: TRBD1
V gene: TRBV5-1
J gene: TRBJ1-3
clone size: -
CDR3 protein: CASSGGQIGNTIYF
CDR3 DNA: TGCGCCAGCAGCGGGGGACAGATTGGAAACACCATATATTTT

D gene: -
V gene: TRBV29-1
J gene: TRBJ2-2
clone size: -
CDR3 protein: CSATATDTGELFF
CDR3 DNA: TGCAGCGCAACAGCGACGGACACCGGGGAGCTGTTTTTT

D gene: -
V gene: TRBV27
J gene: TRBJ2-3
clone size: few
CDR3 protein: CASSQTVDTQYF
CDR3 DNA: TGTGCCAGCAGTCAGACCGTGGATACGCAGTATTTT

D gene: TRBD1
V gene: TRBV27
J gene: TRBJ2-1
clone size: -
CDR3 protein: CASGGQGNEQFF
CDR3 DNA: TGTGCCAGCGGGGGACAGGGCAATGAGCAGTTCTTC